This section outlines one T cell receptor (beta chain) sequence together with its context. In the original workflow: Reference gene primer amplification gave nucleated cell count estimates. Repertoires were generated with immunoSEQ multiplex PCR, while TCRdb's copy carries only in-frame clones and drops some. V and J calls and clone size are given by that table; D and trimming were obtained from the DNA. The sample includes under 250,000 clones, 80% to 85% of them seen just once. CDR3 length: 16 residues. Per the germline V gene, CDR1 is LGHNT and CDR2 is FRNRAP. Trimming at V came to 0 bases and at J to 6 bases, leaving 8 bases not matched to a gene. These data are taken from a study of blood T cell repertoires in COVID-19. About the study: The origin of the acute and convalescent COVID-19 samples was the United States, Italy and Spain. From T cells, B-cell-depleted T cells, or PBMCs came the material, which was cDNA or gDNA.

The TCR comes from a woman aged 40 to 50 who had recovered from COVID-19. V is TRBV12-5 and J is TRBJ1-1, with 9 bases lining up with TRBD1. Source material: peripheral blood. The CDR3: CASGLVLGQGSPEAFF. CDR3 nucleotide sequence: TGTGCTAGTGGTTTGGTACTGGGACAGGGATCCCCTGAAGCTTTCTTT.